This T cell receptor (beta chain) was identified in a study of blood T cell repertoires in COVID-19. Only in-frame clones appear in the TCRdb table, and some are missing; sequencing was by immunoSEQ multiplex PCR. Found here are a few hundred thousand clones, about 88% of them singletons; the top ten hold roughly 2%. CDR1 and CDR2 from the germline V gene are SNHLY and FYNNEI. This CDR3 contains 16 residues. Losses at the gene ends were 6 bases for V and 5 bases for J; bases not matched to a gene: 10. The clonotype comes from a woman aged 55 to 70 in a cohort exposed to, infected with or recovered from COVID-19 (not recorded which). V and J are TRBV2 and TRBJ1-6, with 7 bases fitting TRBD1. The sequenced material came from PBMCs or T cells enriched from blood (not recorded which). The chain's CDR3 is CASRVRGGRDNSPLHF. The DNA of the CDR3 is TGTGCCAGCAGAGTCAGAGGGGGCAGGGATAATTCACCCCTCCACTTT. The entire variable domain, with the rest obtained from reference TRBV2 and TRBJ1-6, is as follows: EPEVTQTPSHQVTQMGQEVILRCVPISNHLYFYWYRQILGQKVEFLVSFYNNEISEKSEIFDDQFSVERPDGSNFTLKIRSTKLEDSAMYFCASRVRGGRDNSPLHFGNGTRLTVT.